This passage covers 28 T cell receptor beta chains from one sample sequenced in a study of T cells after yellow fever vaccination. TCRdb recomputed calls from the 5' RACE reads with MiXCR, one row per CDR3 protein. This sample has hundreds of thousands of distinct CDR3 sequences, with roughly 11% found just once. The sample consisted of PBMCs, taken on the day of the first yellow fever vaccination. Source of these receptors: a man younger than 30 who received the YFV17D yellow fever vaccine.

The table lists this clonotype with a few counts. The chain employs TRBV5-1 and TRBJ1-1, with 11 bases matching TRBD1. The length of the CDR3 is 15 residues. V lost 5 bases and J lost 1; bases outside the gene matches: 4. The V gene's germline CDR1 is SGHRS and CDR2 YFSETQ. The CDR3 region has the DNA TGCGCCAGCAGGAGGACAGGGGGCGCGAACACTGAAGCTTTCTTT. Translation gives CASRRTGGANTEAFF.

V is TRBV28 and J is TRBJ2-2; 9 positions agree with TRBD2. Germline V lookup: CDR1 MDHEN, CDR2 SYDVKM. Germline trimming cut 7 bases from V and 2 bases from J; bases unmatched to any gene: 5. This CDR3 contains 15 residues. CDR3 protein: CASNRGGANTGELFF. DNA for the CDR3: TGTGCCAGCAACCGCGGGGGGGCCAACACCGGGGAGCTGTTTTTT. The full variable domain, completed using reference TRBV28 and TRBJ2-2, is DVKVTQSSRYLVKRTGEKVFLECVQDMDHENMFWYRQDPGLGLRLIYFSYDVKMKEKGDIPEGYSVSREKKERFSLILESASTNQTSMYLCASNRGGANTGELFFGEGSRLTVL.

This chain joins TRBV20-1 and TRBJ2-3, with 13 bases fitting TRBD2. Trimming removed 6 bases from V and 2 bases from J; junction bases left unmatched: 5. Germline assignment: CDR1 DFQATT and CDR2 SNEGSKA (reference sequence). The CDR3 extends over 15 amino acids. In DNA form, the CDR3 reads TGCAGTGCCGAGACTAGCGGGGGGTTCACAGATACGCAGTATTTT. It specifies CSAETSGGFTDTQYF.

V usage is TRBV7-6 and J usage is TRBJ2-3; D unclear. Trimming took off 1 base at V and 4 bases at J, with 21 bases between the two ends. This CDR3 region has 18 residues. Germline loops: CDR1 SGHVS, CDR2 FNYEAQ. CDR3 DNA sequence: TGTGCCAGCAGCTTAGTAGTCCCCGACCCAGAAGTCCCAGATACGCAGTATTTT. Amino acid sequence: CASSLVVPDPEVPDTQYF.

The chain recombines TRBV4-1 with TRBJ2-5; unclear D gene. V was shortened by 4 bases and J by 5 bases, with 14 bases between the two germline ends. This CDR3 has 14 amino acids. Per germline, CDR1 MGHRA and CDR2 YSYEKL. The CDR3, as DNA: TGCGCCAGCAGCCGTACCGGGCTGAGGGAGACCCAGTACTTC. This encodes CASSRTGLRETQYF.

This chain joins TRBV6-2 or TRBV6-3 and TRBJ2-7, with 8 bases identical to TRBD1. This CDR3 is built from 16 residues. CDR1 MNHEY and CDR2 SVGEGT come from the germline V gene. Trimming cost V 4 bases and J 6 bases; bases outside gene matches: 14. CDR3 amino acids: CASSSARQGPPVEQYF. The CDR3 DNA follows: TGTGCCAGCAGTTCAGCAAGACAGGGGCCTCCGGTCGAGCAGTACTTC.

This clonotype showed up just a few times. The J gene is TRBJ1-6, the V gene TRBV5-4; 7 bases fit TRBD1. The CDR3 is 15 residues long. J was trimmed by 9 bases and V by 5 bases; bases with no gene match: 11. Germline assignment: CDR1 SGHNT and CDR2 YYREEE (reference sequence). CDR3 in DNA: TGTGCCAGCAGAACCGACAGGGAGATTGGTTCACCCCTCCACTTT. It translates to CASRTDREIGSPLHF.

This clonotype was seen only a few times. Here the CDR3 DNA reads TGTGCCAGCAGCTCGACATGGGGAAACACCATATATTTT. Protein sequence: CASSSTWGNTIYF. This chain connects TRBV5-6 to TRBJ1-3; D call uncertain. The CDR3 contains 13 residues. Germline V gives CDR1 SGHDT, CDR2 YYEEEE. V lost 3 bases and J lost 4, with 8 bases in between.

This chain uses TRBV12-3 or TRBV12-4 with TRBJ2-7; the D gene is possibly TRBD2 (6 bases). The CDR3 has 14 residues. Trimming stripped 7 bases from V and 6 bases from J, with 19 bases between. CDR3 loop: CASKPAWGVGEQYF. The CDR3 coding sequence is TGTGCCAGCAAACCTGCCTGGGGGGTGGGCGAGCAGTACTTC.

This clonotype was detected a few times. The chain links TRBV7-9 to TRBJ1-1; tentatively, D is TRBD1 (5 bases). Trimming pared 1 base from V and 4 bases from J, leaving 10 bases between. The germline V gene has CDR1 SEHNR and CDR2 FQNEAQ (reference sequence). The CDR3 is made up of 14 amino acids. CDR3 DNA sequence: TGTGCCAGCAGCTTAGAGGGGTTTGGCACTGAAGCTTTCTTT. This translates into CASSLEGFGTEAFF. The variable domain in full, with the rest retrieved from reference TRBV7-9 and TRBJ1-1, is DTGVSQNPRHKITKRGQNVTFRCDPISEHNRLYWYRQTLGQGPEFLTYFQNEAQLEKSRLLSDRFSAERPKGSFSTLEIQRTEQGDSAMYLCASSLEGFGTEAFFGQGTRLTVV.

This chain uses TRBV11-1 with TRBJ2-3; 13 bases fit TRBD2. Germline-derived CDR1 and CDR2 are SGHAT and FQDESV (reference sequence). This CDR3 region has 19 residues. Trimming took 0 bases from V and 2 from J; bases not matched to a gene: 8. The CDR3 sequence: CASSLARLAGGTTTDTQYF. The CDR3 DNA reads TGTGCCAGCAGCTTAGCGCGACTAGCGGGGGGCACGACCACAGATACGCAGTATTTT.

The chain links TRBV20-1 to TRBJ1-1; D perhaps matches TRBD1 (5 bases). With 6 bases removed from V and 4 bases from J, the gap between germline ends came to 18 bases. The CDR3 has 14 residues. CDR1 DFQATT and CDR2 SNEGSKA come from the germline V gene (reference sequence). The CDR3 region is CSAQQAGPSTEAFF. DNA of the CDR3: TGCAGTGCCCAGCAAGCGGGGCCGAGCACTGAAGCTTTCTTT.

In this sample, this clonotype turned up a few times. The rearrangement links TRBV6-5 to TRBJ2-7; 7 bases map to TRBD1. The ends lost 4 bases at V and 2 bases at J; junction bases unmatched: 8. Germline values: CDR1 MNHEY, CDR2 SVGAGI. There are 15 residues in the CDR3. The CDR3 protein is CASSSFRQGTYEQYF. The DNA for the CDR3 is TGTGCCAGCAGTTCATTTCGACAGGGAACCTACGAGCAGTACTTC.

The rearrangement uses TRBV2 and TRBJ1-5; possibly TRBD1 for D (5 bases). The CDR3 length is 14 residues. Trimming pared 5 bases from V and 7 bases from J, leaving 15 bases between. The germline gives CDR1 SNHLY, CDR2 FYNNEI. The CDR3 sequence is CASSTTALGQPQHF. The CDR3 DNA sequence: TGTGCCAGCAGTACGACAGCCCTGGGGCAGCCCCAGCATTTT.

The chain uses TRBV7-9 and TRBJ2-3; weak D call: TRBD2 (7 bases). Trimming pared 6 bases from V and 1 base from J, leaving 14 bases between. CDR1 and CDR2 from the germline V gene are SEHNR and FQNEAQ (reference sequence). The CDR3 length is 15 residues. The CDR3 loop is CASSRKGGGTDTQYF. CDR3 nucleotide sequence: TGTGCCAGCAGTCGAAAAGGGGGGGGCACAGATACGCAGTATTTT.

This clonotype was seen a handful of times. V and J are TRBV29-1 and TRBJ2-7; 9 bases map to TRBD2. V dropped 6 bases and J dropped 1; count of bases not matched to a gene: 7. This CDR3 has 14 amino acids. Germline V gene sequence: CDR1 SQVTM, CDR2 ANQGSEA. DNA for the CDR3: TGCAGCGTCCTAGGCCTAGCGGGGTCCTACGAGCAGTACTTC. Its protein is CSVLGLAGSYEQYF.

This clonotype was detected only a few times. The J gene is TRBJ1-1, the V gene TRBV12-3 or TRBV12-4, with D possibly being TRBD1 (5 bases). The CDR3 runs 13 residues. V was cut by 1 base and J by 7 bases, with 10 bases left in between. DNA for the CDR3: TGTGCCAGCAGTTTAGGAGGGGCCAATGAAGCTTTCTTT. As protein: CASSLGGANEAFF.

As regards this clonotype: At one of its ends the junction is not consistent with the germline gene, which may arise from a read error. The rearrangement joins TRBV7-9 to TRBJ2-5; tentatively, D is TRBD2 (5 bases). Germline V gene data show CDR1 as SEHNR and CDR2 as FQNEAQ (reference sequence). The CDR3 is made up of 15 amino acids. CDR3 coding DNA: TGTGCCAGCAGAACCAGAGCGGAAAATCAAGAGACCCAGTGCTTC. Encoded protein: CASRTRAENQETQCF.

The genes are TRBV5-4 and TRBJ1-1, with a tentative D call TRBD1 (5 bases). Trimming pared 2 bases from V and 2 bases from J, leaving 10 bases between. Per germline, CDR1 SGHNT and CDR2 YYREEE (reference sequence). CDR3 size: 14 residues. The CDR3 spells CASSFGDYNTEAFF. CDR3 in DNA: TGTGCCAGCAGCTTCGGGGACTACAACACTGAAGCTTTCTTT.

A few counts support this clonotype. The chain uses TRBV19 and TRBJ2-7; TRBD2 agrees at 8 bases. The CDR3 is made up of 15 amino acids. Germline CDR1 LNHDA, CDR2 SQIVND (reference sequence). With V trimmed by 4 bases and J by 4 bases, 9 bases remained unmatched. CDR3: CASSTRTSLFYEQYF. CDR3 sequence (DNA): TGTGCCAGTAGTACCCGGACTAGCCTATTTTACGAGCAGTACTTC.

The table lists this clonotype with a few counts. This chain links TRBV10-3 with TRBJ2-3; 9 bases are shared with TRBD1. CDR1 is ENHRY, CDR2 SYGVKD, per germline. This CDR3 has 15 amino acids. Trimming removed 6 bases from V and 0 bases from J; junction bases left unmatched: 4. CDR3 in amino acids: CAISQQGASTDTQYF. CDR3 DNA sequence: TGTGCCATCAGCCAACAGGGGGCCAGCACAGATACGCAGTATTTT.

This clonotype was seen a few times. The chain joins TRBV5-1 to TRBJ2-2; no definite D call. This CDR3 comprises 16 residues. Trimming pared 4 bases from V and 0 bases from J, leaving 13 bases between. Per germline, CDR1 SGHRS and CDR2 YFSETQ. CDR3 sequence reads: CASSLVPLTNTGELFF. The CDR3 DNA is TGCGCCAGCAGCCTGGTCCCACTGACGAACACCGGGGAGCTGTTTTTT.

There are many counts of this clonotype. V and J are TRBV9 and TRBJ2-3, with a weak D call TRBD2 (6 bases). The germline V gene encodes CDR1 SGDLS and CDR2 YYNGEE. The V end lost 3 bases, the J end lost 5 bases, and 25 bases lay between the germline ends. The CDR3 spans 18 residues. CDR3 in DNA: TGTGCCAGCAGCGGCCTCCCTGGACTAAAAATGCCGGGAGATACGCAGTATTTT. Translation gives CASSGLPGLKMPGDTQYF.

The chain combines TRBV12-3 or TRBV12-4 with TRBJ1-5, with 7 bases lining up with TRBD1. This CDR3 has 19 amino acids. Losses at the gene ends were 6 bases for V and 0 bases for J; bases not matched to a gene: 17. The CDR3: CASSPWESTGLYSNQPQHF. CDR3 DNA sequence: TGTGCCAGCAGCCCTTGGGAGTCGACAGGGCTCTATAGCAATCAGCCCCAGCATTTT.

The CDR3 here is CAGQGVANTGELFF. The CDR3 DNA reads as TGTGCCGGCCAAGGGGTAGCGAACACCGGGGAGCTGTTTTTT. The genes are TRBV2 and TRBJ2-2, with a possible D match to TRBD1 (5 bases). V lost 11 bases and J 0 bases, leaving 13 bases between the germline ends. CDR1 and CDR2 (germline): SNHLY, FYNNEI. This CDR3 spans 14 amino acids.

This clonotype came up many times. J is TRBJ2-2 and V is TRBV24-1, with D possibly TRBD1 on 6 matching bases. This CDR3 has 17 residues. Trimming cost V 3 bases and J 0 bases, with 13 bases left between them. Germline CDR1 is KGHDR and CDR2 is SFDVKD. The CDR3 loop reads CATSDQGTRANTGELFF. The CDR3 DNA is TGTGCCACCAGTGATCAGGGGACGAGAGCGAACACCGGGGAGCTGTTTTTT.

The CDR3: CATSQGDGGFSETQYF. The CDR3 DNA sequence: TGTGCCACCAGTCAAGGGGACGGCGGTTTTAGTGAGACCCAGTACTTC. The chain carries TRBV24-1 and TRBJ2-5; D tentatively fits TRBD1 or TRBD2 (5 bases each). Trimming left V 6 bases short and J 5 bases short, with 21 bases between. The CDR3 has 16 residues. Germline CDR1 and CDR2: KGHDR and SFDVKD.

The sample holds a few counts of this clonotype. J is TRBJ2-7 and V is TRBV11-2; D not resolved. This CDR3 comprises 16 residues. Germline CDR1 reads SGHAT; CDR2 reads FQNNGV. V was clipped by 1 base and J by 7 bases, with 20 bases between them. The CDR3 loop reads CASSLAPPAQIEEQYF. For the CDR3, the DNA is TGTGCCAGCAGCTTAGCCCCCCCCGCTCAAATTGAGGAGCAGTACTTC. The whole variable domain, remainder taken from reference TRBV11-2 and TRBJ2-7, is EAGVAQSPRYKIIEKRQSVAFWCNPISGHATLYWYQQILGQGPKLLIQFQNNGVVDDSQLPKDRFSAERLKGVDSTLKIQPAKLEDSAVYLCASSLAPPAQIEEQYFGPGTRLTVT.